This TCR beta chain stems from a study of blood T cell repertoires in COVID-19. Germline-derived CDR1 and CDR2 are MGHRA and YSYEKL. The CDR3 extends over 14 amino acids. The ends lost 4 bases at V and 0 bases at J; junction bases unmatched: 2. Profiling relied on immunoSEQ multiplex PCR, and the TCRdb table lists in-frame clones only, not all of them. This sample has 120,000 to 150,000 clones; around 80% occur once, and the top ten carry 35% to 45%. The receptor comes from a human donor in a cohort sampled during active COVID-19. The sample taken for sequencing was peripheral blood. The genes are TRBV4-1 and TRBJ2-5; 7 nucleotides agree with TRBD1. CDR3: CASSLGGHQETQYF. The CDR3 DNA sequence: TGCGCCAGCAGCCTAGGGGGCCACCAAGAGACCCAGTACTTC.